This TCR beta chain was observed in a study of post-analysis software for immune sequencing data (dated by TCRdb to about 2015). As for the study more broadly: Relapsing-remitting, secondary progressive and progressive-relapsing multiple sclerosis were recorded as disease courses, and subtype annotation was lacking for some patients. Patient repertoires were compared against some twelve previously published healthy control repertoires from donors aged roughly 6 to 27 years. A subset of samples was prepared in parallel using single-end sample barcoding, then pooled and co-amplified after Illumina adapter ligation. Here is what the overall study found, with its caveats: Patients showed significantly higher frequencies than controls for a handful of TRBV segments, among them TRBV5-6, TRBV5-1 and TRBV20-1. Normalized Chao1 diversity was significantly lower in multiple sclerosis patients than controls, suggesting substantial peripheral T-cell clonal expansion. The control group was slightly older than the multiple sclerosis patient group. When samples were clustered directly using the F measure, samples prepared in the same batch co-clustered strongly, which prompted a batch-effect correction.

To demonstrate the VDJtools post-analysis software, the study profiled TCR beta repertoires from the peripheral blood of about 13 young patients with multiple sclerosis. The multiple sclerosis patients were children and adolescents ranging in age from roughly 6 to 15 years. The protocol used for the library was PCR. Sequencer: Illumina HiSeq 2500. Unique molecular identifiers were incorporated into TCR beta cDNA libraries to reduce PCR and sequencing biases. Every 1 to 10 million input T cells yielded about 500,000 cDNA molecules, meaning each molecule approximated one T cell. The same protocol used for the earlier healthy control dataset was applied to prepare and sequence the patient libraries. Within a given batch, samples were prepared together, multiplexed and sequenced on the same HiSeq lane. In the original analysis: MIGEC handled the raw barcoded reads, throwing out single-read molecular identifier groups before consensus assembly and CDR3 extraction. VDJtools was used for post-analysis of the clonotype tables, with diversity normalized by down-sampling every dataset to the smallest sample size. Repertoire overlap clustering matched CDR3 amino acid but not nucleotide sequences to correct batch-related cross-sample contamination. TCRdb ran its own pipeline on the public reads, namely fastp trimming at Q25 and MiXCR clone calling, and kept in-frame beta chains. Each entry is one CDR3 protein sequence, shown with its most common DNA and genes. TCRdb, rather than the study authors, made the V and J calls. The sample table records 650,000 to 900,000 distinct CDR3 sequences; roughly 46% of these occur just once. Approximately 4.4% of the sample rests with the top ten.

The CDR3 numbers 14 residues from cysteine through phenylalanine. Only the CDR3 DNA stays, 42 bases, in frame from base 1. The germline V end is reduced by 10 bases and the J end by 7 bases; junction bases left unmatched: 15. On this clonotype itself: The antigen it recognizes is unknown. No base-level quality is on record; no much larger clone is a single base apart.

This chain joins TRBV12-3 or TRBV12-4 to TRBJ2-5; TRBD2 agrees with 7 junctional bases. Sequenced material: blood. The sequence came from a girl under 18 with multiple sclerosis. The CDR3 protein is CATTQDGEGATQYF. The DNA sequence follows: TGTGCCACCACGCAAGACGGGGAGGGTGCGACCCAGTACTTC.